Here is one T cell receptor beta chain with its context. This clonotype was detected ten times or more. What this receptor recognizes is not known. No per-base quality is available; no much larger clone lies one base away. The sample's time point, from its label and the paper: newly diagnosed GD, antithyroid drugs for less than 3 months. RNA was extracted from PBMCs in TRIzol for both TCR sequencing and RNA sequencing. The diagnosis of Graves' disease was made according to American Thyroid Association guidelines. The patients came from an endocrinology department in Xi'an, China. From each patient, approximately 9.9 milliliters of peripheral blood was collected into an EDTA anticoagulant tube. Ficoll Paque Plus density gradient separation was used to isolate PBMCs, and no further T cell sorting was performed. An Agilent 2100 Bioanalyzer and agarose gel were used to check RNA quality, and a NanoDrop 2000 was used to measure RNA concentration.

This record belongs to a study of regulatory T cells in long-lasting Graves disease (dated by TCRdb to the early 2020s). Concerning the study at large: Patients with newly diagnosed Graves' disease had been on antithyroid drugs for under 3 months. The study was registered as a clinical trial and conducted in China. This study used TCR sequencing and RNA sequencing of peripheral blood to compare persistent Graves' disease patients against newly diagnosed Graves' disease patients. A total of around 35 samples were covered by TCR sequencing, comprising some 13 persistent and approximately 20 newly diagnosed Graves' disease patients.

Library generation was performed with multiplex PCR. Sequencing was performed on an Illumina HiSeq 4000. CDR3 regions were amplified by Arm-PCR with iRepertoire HTBI primers to construct TCR beta libraries. PCR products were gel purified before sequencing. Per the source publication's procedure: Across samples, around 58 TRBV and 14 TRBJ segments were identified and used for gene usage analysis of CDR3 amino acid clonotypes. COPE and FqMerger were used to merge filtered high-quality paired reads into contigs. BLAST was used to align contigs to IMGT TRBV, TRBD and TRBJ reference genes, and CDR3 was defined according to IMGT. Any clonotype with a frequency above 0.1% was counted as a highly expanded clone. Repertoire diversity was measured by Shannon entropy, and V-J evenness by the Gini coefficient. Clonotypes shared by more than one individual were considered public. TCRdb handled the public reads itself, with Q25 trimming in fastp and clone calling in MiXCR, and kept productive beta chains. When rows share a CDR3 protein, they turn into one entry using the most common DNA and genes. TCRdb assigned the V and J calls; the authors' analysis was not used. This sample comprises 400,000 to 550,000 distinct CDR3 sequences, around 14% of them detected only once. Roughly 17% of the sample goes to the ten largest clones.

The CDR3 sequence holds 13 residues, the cysteine and phenylalanine included. Only CDR3 DNA remains: 39 bases, in frame from the first base. The germline V gene encodes CDR1 SNHLY and CDR2 FYNNEI. Trimmed from V: 3 bases; trimmed from J: 3 bases; junction bases lacking a gene match: 0. General conclusions and limits of the study: TRBV28, TRBJ1-2 and TRBJ2-5 were preferentially used in persistent disease, while TRBV20-1 and TRBJ2-1 were favored in newly diagnosed disease. Persistent Graves' disease patients showed lower TCR Shannon entropy and fewer highly expanded clones than newly diagnosed patients, suggesting clonal expansion. A larger number of public clonotypes was shared among persistent patients (about 2,700) than among newly diagnosed patients (over 850). Sequencing and analysis were restricted to the TCR beta chain. The small sample size was acknowledged by the authors as a limitation that may reduce accuracy. Because the primary lesion, thyroid tissue, could not be accessed, the study looked at peripheral blood alone.

The data also belong to a second study, concerning T cells in Graves' hyperthyroidism and ophthalmopathy. The other study reports the following: A patient counted as having stable Graves' hyperthyroidism if no progression to ophthalmopathy occurred over 18 months of follow-up. Hyperthyroidism patients were aged 18 to 65 years and newly diagnosed, with disease duration of less than 2 months. The study excluded patients with uncontrolled infections, other autoimmune diseases, pregnancy or lactation. Diagnoses were established on the basis of clinical symptoms, serum thyroxine and TRAb, thyroid ultrasound, and orbital computed tomography. For the first round of RT-PCR on the TCR CDR3, the HTBI primer set was used together with the Qiagen OneStep RT-PCR kit. Most expanded thyroid clonotypes (frequency above 0.001) were also found in blood, which suggests that blood repertoires may mirror thyroid immune responses. Ophthalmopathy was separated from stable hyperthyroidism by a 13 V-J signature model, with over 85% sensitivity and about 81% specificity obtained in cross-validation and 80%/75% obtained in testing. In validation, the model predicted progression to ophthalmopathy with 60% to 71% sensitivity and about 73% specificity, a median of around 6.6 months before onset. To identify TCR V-J signatures that set the groups apart, the researchers used a discovery cohort of 100 patients, made up of 40 to 45 with Graves' ophthalmopathy and 55 to 65 with stable Graves' hyperthyroidism. Whether ophthalmopathy could be predicted prospectively was tested in an independent validation cohort made up of roughly 20 hyperthyroidism patients plus 17 patients who later progressed to ophthalmopathy. The 100 discovery patients were randomly split 7:3 into training and test sets. The study also compared thyroid tissue and blood T-cell repertoires from more than 5 Graves' hyperthyroidism patients. After blood sampling, hyperthyroidism patients were treated with methimazole at a starting dose of 30 mg daily, and ophthalmopathy patients were treated with high-dose intravenous methylprednisolone. A second multiplex PCR round built the libraries, followed by size selection and purification. The libraries were sequenced on an Illumina HiSeq2000 using paired-end 100 bp reads. SOAPnuke was used to process the raw data, with reads discarded if the reads contained adapters or uncalled bases, had a mean Phred below 15, or lacked an exact constant-primer or identifier match. COPE v1.2.5 was used to merge the high-quality paired reads, and each unique nucleotide sequence was defined as a clonotype. MiTCR v1.1 was used to align the clonotypes against IMGT TRBV, TRBD and TRBJ reference segments. Analysis was restricted to V-J combinations with a frequency above 0.0001, which covered roughly 99% of repertoires. The TCS score was defined as F50 (clonal expansion) divided by E x V (chaos), with BLOSUM62-based TCRdist calculated between CDR3 peptides within each V-J. Welch's t-statistics and random forest reduced roughly 500 V-J features to 10 to 15, which were used in a naive Bayes classifier (R e1071). No statistical method was used to fix the sample size in advance, and group allocation was not hidden from the investigators. The paper reports TCR Vbeta CDR3 sequencing of approximately 130 peripheral blood samples: under 45 ophthalmopathy, about 75 hyperthyroidism and 17 progressor patients.

The input for sequencing was peripheral blood mononuclear cells (PBMCs), taken at new diagnosis, from a patient treated with antithyroid drugs. The chain employs TRBV2 and TRBJ1-2; 8 junctional bases match TRBD1. This clonotype was obtained from a woman in her 30s with Graves disease. Donor details come from another sample of the same person, matched by shared clones. The CDR3 is CASSEDRDYGYTF. The DNA reads TGTGCCAGCAGTGAGGACAGGGACTATGGCTACACCTTC.